The entry below describes one TCR beta chain. Its specificity is unknown. The sample is drawn from a study of T cells in Graves' hyperthyroidism and ophthalmopathy. Overall study context: Peripheral blood was drawn at first diagnosis, prior to all treatment.

There were TCR beta CDR3 regions amplified from RNA transcripts. An initial round of RT-PCR targeting the TCR CDR3 relied on the HTBI primer set. TCRdb reanalysed the multiplex PCR reads using MiXCR and keeps one entry per CDR3 protein. The profile shows hundreds of thousands of distinct CDR3 sequences, about 14% of them singletons. After removal of 0 bases from V and 4 bases from J, the junction contained 7 bases not matched to a gene. CDR3 length: 15 amino acids. The germline CDR1 and CDR2 sequences are SGDLS and YYNGEE. Hyperthyroidism of Graves' type that showed no ophthalmopathy progression within 18 months was stable. Patients with uncontrolled infections, other autoimmune diseases, pregnancy or lactation were excluded. Study-level findings and limits: Expanded thyroid clonotypes (above 0.001) were mostly also found in blood.

The origin of this receptor is a woman aged 40 to 50 with Graves' hyperthyroidism. V gene TRBV9 combines with J gene TRBJ2-7; TRBD1 agrees at 7 bases. The source material was blood. Here the CDR3 reads CASSVATGQLYEQYF. Written as DNA, the CDR3 is TGTGCCAGCAGCGTAGCTACGGGACAGTTGTACGAGCAGTACTTC.